Only a few counts were recorded for the clone carrying this TCR beta chain. Its antigen is undetermined. These data belong to a study of response to subunit inactivated influenza vaccine. Broader study findings: The authors suggested that few new T cells are recruited per seasonal influenza vaccination.

The CDR3 consists of 15 residues. Germline CDR1 reads MNHEY; CDR2 reads SVGEGT. V dropped 5 bases and J dropped 4 bases, with 17 bases sitting between them. TCRdb redid the calling of the RT-PCR reads with MiXCR, one entry per CDR3 protein. The sample has 650,000 or so distinct CDR3 sequences, about 15% seen once; the top ten hold less than 8.5%. This sequence joins TRBV6-2 or TRBV6-3 and TRBJ2-5; tentative D call: TRBD2 (5 bases). The sequence was obtained from a man aged 50-60 years who received an inactivated influenza vaccine. Sequences were derived from PBMCs from blood, sampled 14 to 15 days before vaccination. The CDR3 DNA reads TGTGCCAGCAGTCGCCGGGATGGGATCCGAGAGACCCAGTACTTC. It codes for CASSRRDGIRETQYF.